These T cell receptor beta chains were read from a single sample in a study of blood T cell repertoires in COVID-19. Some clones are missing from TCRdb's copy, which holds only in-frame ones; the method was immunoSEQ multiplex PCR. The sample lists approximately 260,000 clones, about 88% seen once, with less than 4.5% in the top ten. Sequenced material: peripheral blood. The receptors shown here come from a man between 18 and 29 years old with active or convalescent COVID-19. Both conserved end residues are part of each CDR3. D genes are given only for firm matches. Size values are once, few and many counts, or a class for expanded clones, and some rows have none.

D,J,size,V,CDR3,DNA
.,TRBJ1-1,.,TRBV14,CASSQSTPGQGAFF,TGTGCCAGCAGCCAGTCGACACCGGGACAAGGGGCTTTCTTT
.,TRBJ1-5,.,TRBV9,CASSVGLNQPQHF,TGTGCCAGCAGCGTAGGACTTAATCAGCCCCAGCATTTT
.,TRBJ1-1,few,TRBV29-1,CSVAGNPSLNTEAFF,TGCAGCGTTGCAGGGAACCCAAGTTTGAACACTGAAGCTTTCTTT
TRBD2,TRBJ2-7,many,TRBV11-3,CASSLGLAGAEYF,TGTGCCAGCAGCTTAGGACTAGCGGGAGCGGAGTACTTC
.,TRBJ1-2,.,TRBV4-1,CASSQEVAGKAGYTF,TGCGCCAGCAGCCAAGAGGTTGCAGGGAAAGCAGGCTACACCTTC
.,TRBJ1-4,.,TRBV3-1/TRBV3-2,CASSPADEKLFF,TGTGCCAGCAGCCCAGCGGACGAAAAACTGTTTTTT
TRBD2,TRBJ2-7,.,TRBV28,CASSIAGGPLSEQYF,TGTGCCAGCAGCATAGCGGGAGGGCCCCTCTCCGAGCAGTACTTC
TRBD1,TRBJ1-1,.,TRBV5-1,CASSLLQGANTEAFF,TGCGCCAGCAGCCTCCTACAGGGGGCGAACACTGAAGCTTTCTTT
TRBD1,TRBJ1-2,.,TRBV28,CASTTGDYGSGYTF,TGTGCCAGCACGACAGGGGACTACGGGAGTGGCTACACCTTC
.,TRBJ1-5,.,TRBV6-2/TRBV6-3,CASSRQIERNQPQHF,TGTGCCAGCAGTCGACAGATCGAGCGCAATCAGCCCCAGCATTTT
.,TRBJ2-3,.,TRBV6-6,CASSSGSLTDTQYF,TGTGCCAGCAGTTCCGGGAGTCTCACAGATACGCAGTATTTT
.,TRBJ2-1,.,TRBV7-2,CASARQVDGNEQFF,TGTGCCAGCGCTCGACAGGTAGATGGGAATGAGCAGTTCTTC
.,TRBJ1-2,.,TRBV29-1,CSVASDYYGYTF,TGCAGCGTGGCCAGTGATTACTATGGCTACACCTTC
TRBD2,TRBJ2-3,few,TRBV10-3,CAIKPTSGRASTDTQYF,TGTGCCATCAAACCCACTAGCGGGAGAGCTAGCACAGATACGCAGTATTTT
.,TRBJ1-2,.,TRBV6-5,CASSHPGRLGGGYTF,TGTGCCAGCAGTCATCCGGGCCGTCTAGGGGGTGGCTACACCTTC
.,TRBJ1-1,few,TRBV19,CASGPAGKVTEAFF,TGTGCCAGTGGCCCGGCGGGGAAGGTCACTGAAGCTTTCTTT
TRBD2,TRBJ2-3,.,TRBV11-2,CASSLTSGSQATQYF,TGTGCCAGCAGCTTGACTAGCGGGAGTCAAGCTACGCAGTATTTT
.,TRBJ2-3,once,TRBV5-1,CASSSADTQYF,TGCGCCAGCAGCTCGGCAGATACGCAGTATTTT
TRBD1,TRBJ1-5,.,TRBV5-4,CASSLQGFNQPQHF,TGTGCCAGCAGCTTACAGGGGTTCAATCAGCCCCAGCATTTT
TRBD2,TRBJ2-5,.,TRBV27,CASRRLAGEGETQYF,TGTGCCAGCAGACGACTAGCGGGAGAAGGAGAGACCCAGTACTTC
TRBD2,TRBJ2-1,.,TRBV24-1,CATSDGGYEQFF,TGTGCCACCAGTGACGGGGGGTATGAGCAGTTCTTC
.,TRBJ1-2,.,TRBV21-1,CASVRRYGYTF,TGTGCCAGCGTCAGGCGTTATGGCTACACCTTC
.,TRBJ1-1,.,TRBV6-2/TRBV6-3,CASSTRQGGTEAFF,TGTGCCAGCAGCACCCGCCAGGGCGGTACTGAAGCTTTCTTT
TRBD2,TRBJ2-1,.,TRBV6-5,CASRYGSSGRAEQFF,TGTGCCAGCAGATATGGGTCTAGCGGGAGGGCTGAGCAGTTCTTC
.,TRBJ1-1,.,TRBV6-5,CASRWTLTGNTEAFF,TGTGCCAGCAGGTGGACTCTTACGGGGAACACTGAAGCTTTCTTT
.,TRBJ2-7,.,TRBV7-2,CASSTWPRGGSYEQYF,TGTGCCAGCAGCACCTGGCCCAGGGGAGGGTCCTACGAGCAGTACTTC
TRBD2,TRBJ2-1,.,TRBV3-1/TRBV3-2,CASSQASGRLEQFF,TGTGCCAGCAGCCAAGCTAGCGGGAGGCTAGAGCAGTTCTTC
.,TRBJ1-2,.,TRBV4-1,CASSQVRETEHYGYTF,TGCGCCAGCAGCCAAGTCCGTGAGACAGAGCACTATGGCTACACCTTC
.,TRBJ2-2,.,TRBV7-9,CASSLQGSGELFF,TGTGCCAGCAGCCTCCAGGGTTCCGGGGAGCTGTTTTTT
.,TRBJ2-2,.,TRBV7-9,CASSSYRDNGELFF,TGTGCCAGCAGCTCGTACAGGGATAACGGGGAGCTGTTTTTT
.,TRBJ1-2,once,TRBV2,CASSPLSTIGYTF,TGTGCCAGCAGTCCACTCTCCACTATTGGCTACACCTTC
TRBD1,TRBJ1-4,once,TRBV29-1,CSSGTGTNEKLFF,TGCAGCTCAGGGACAGGGACTAATGAAAAACTGTTTTTT
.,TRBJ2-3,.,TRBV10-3,CAISQENRGRADTQYF,TGTGCCATCAGCCAGGAAAACAGGGGGAGGGCAGATACGCAGTATTTT
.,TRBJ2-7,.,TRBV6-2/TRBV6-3,CASSYEVSSGEQYF,TGTGCCAGCAGTTACGAGGTCTCCTCCGGCGAGCAGTACTTC
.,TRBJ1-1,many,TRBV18,CASSWDNLNTEAFF,TGTGCCAGCTCTTGGGACAACCTGAACACTGAAGCTTTCTTT
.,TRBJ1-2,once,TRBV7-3,CASSLTPWGGEEDGYTF,TGTGCCAGCAGCTTAACTCCCTGGGGAGGGGAGGAGGATGGCTACACCTTC
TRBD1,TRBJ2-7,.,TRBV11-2,CASSYGQGIYEQYF,TGTGCCAGCAGCTATGGACAGGGGATATACGAGCAGTACTTC
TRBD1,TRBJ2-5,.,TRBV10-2,CATVRGQTQYF,TGCGCCACTGTTAGGGGGCAGACCCAGTACTTC
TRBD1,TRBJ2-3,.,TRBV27,CASRGGQGSADTQYF,TGTGCCAGCAGGGGGGGACAGGGTTCAGCAGATACGCAGTATTTT
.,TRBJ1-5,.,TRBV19,CASSQSNQPQHF,TGTGCCAGTAGTCAGAGCAATCAGCCCCAGCATTTT
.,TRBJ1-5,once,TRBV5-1,CASSLAGDQPQHF,TGCGCCAGCAGCTTGGCGGGGGACCAGCCCCAGCATTTT
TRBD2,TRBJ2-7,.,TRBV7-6,CASSRGTSGNEQYF,TGTGCCAGCAGCCGGGGGACTAGCGGAAACGAGCAGTACTTC
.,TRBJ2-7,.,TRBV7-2,CASSTTGNSYEQYF,TGTGCCAGCAGCACTACGGGAAACTCCTACGAGCAGTACTTC
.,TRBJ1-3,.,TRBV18,CASSPRAEQSSGNTIYF,TGTGCCAGCTCACCACGTGCAGAACAGTCCTCTGGAAACACCATATATTTT
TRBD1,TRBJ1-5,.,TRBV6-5,CASSSRGLNQPQHF,TGTGCCAGCAGTAGCAGGGGGCTCAATCAGCCCCAGCATTTT
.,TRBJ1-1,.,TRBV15,CASGTPNTEAFF,TGTGCCTCAGGGACACCTAACACTGAAGCTTTCTTT
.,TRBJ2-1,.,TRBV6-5,CASSKTENEQFF,TGTGCCAGCAGCAAGACAGAAAATGAGCAGTTCTTC
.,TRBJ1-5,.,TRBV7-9,CASSTTTGSQPQHF,TGTGCCAGCAGCACCACCACGGGGAGCCAGCCCCAGCATTTT
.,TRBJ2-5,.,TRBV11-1,CASSLQVGGETQYF,TGTGCCAGCAGCTTACAGGTTGGGGGGGAGACCCAGTACTTC
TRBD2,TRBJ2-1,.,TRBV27,CASSSHLGLAGGPKAWQFF,TGTGCCAGCAGTTCGCACTTGGGACTAGCGGGGGGGCCGAAGGCTTGGCAGTTCTTC
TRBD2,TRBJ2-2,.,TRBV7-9,CASSLEVQREGLYTGELFF,TGTGCCAGCAGCTTAGAGGTCCAGCGGGAGGGCCTATATACCGGGGAGCTGTTTTTT
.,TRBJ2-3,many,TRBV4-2,CASSQEVALHTDTQYF,TGTGCCAGCAGCCAAGAGGTAGCTCTCCACACAGATACGCAGTATTTT
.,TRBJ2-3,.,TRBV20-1,CSAPQTDTQYF,TGCAGTGCTCCCCAGACAGATACGCAGTATTTT
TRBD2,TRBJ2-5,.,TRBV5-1,CASSFLGASGTQYF,TGCGCCAGCAGCTTCCTAGGGGCTAGCGGGACCCAGTACTTC
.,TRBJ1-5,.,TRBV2,CASGRDYQPQHF,TGTGCCAGCGGGAGGGACTACCAGCCCCAGCATTTT
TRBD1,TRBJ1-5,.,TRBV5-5,CASSSTGTFDQPQHF,TGTGCCAGCAGCTCGACAGGGACTTTCGATCAGCCCCAGCATTTT
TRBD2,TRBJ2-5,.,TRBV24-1,CATSDSRGVAETQYF,TGTGCCACCAGTGATTCTCGGGGGGTGGCGGAGACCCAGTACTTC
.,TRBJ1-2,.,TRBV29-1,CSVEVDPEDGYTF,TGCAGCGTTGAGGTCGACCCGGAGGATGGCTACACCTTC
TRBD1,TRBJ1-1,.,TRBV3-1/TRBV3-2,CASSRRTGGWGTEAFF,TGTGCCAGCAGCCGACGGACAGGGGGTTGGGGCACTGAAGCTTTCTTT